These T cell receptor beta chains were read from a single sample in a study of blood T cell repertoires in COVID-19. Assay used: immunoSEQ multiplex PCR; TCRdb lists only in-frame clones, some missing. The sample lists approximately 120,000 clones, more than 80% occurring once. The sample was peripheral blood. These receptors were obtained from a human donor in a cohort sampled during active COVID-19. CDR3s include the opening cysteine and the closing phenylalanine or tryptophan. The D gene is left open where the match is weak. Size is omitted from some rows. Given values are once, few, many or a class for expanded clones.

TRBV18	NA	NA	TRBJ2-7	CASSPPSGSLREQYF	TGTGCCAGCTCACCACCATCCGGGTCACTTCGCGAGCAGTACTTC
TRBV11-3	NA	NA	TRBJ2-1	CASSLARGKGKYNEQFF	TGTGCCAGCAGCTTAGCCCGGGGGAAGGGGAAATACAATGAGCAGTTCTTC
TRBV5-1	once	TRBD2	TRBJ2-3	CASSSGLAGGTNTQYF	TGCGCCAGCAGCTCGGGACTAGCGGGGGGCACGAATACGCAGTATTTT
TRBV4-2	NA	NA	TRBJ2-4	CASSQPGVMAIQYF	TGTGCCAGCAGCCAACCAGGGGTGATGGCCATTCAGTACTTC
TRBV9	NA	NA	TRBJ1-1	CASSVAGLENTEAFF	TGTGCCAGCAGCGTGGCAGGGTTAGAGAACACTGAAGCTTTCTTT
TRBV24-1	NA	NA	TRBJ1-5	CATSDAGDIQPQHF	TGTGCCACCAGTGATGCCGGGGACATTCAGCCCCAGCATTTT
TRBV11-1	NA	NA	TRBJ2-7	CASSLSHGGEQYF	TGTGCCAGCAGCTTATCACATGGCGGGGAGCAGTACTTC
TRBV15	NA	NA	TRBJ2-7	CATSRDGSYEQYF	TGTGCCACCAGCAGAGATGGCAGCTACGAGCAGTACTTC
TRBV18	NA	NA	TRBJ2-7	CASSPLGAGRATYEQYF	TGTGCCAGCTCACCACTCGGTGCGGGAAGGGCAACCTACGAGCAGTACTTC
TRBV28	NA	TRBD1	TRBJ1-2	CASSHLDRGVDYGYTF	TGTGCCAGCAGCCACCTCGACAGGGGAGTGGACTATGGCTACACCTTC
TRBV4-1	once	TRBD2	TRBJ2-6	CASGGGSSGANVLTF	TGCGCCAGCGGGGGGGGGAGCTCTGGGGCCAACGTCCTGACTTTC
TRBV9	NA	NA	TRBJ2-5	CASSVGIAEFQETQYF	TGTGCCAGCAGCGTAGGGATAGCGGAATTTCAAGAGACCCAGTACTTC
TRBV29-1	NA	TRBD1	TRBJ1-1	CSVETGGMTEAFF	TGCAGCGTTGAAACAGGGGGCATGACTGAAGCTTTCTTT
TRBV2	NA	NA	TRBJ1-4	CASSEERAPREKLFF	TGTGCCAGCAGTGAAGAGCGGGCCCCGAGGGAAAAACTGTTTTTT
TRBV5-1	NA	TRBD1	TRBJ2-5	CASSQTGEQTQYF	TGCGCCAGCAGCCAGACAGGGGAACAGACCCAGTACTTC
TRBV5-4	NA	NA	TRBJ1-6	CASSLQGSYNSPLHF	TGTGCCAGCAGCTTGCAGGGCTCCTATAATTCACCCCTCCACTTT
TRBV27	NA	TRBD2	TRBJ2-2	CASSSIAPNSGGPRGTGELFF	TGTGCCAGCAGCTCGATTGCCCCAAATAGCGGGGGACCTCGGGGCACCGGGGAGCTGTTTTTT
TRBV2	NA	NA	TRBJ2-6	CALSAGSGANVLTF	TGTGCCCTTTCAGCCGGGTCTGGGGCCAACGTCCTGACTTTC
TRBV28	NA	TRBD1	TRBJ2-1	CASSSPQGAGEQFF	TGTGCCAGCAGTTCCCCCCAGGGGGCGGGTGAGCAGTTCTTC
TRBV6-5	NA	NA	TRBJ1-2	CASSLIPRGYGYTF	TGTGCCAGCAGTTTGATCCCTAGAGGCTATGGCTACACCTTC
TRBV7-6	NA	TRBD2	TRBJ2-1	CASSATSGESSYNEQFF	TGTGCCAGCAGCGCGACTAGCGGGGAGAGCTCCTACAATGAGCAGTTCTTC
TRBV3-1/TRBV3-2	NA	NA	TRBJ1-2	CASSQWVGGYGYTF	TGTGCCAGCAGCCAATGGGTGGGGGGTTATGGCTACACCTTC
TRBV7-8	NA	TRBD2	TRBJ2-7	CASSLFAQAGGSYEQYF	TGTGCCAGCAGCTTATTTGCTCAGGCGGGAGGGAGCTACGAGCAGTACTTC
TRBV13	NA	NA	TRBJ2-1	CASSLSLWGGRDEQFF	TGTGCCAGCAGCCTGTCTTTGTGGGGGGGCCGGGATGAGCAGTTCTTC
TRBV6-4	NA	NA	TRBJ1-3	CASREGNTIYF	TGTGCCAGCAGAGAGGGAAACACCATATATTTT
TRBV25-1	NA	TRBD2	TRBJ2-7	CASSGGGSGREQYF	TGTGCCAGCAGTGGGGGCGGGAGTGGTCGCGAGCAGTACTTC
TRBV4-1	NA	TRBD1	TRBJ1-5	CASSQTGQAFYSNQPQHF	TGCGCCAGCAGCCAAACCGGACAGGCTTTTTATAGCAATCAGCCCCAGCATTTT
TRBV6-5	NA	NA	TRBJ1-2	CASSYGTGSNYGYTF	TGTGCCAGCAGTTACGGAACAGGATCTAACTATGGCTACACCTTC
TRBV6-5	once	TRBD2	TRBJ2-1	CASRPASGRAHEQFF	TGTGCCAGCAGACCAGCTAGCGGGAGGGCCCATGAGCAGTTCTTC
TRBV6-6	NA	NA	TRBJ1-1	CASSYSSLVPEAFF	TGTGCCAGCAGTTACTCGAGTCTAGTCCCTGAAGCTTTCTTT
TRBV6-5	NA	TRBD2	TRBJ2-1	CASSSGTSGDNEQFF	TGTGCCAGCAGTTCCGGGACTAGCGGAGACAATGAGCAGTTCTTC
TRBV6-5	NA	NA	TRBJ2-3	CASSYSGSTDTQYF	TGTGCCAGCAGTTACTCCGGGAGCACAGATACGCAGTATTTT
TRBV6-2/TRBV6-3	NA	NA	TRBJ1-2	CASSTKQGNYGYTF	TGTGCCAGCAGCACCAAACAGGGAAACTATGGCTACACCTTC
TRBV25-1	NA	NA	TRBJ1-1	CASSEEEGYTEAFF	TGTGCCAGCAGTGAAGAGGAAGGCTACACTGAAGCTTTCTTT
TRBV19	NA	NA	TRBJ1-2	CASSIQTNNYGYTF	TGTGCCAGTAGTATACAGACAAATAACTATGGCTACACCTTC
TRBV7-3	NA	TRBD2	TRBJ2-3	CASSTAGGSTDTQYF	TGTGCCAGCAGCACAGCGGGGGGCAGCACAGATACGCAGTATTTT
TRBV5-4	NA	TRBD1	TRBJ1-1	CASSMTGTGNTEAFF	TGTGCCAGCAGCATGACAGGGACGGGGAACACTGAAGCTTTCTTT
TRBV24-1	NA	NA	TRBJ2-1	CATSDPSAYNEQFF	TGTGCCACCAGTGATCCGAGCGCCTACAATGAGCAGTTCTTC
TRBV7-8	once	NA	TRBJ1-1	CASSLVLGGLKTEAFF	TGTGCCAGCAGCTTAGTACTCGGGGGGTTGAAAACTGAAGCTTTCTTT
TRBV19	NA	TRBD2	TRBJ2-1	CASSPWTSGRTDYNEQFF	TGTGCCAGTAGTCCCTGGACTAGCGGGAGAACCGACTACAATGAGCAGTTCTTC
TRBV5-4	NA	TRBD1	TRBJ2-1	CASSLGAGGYNEQFF	TGTGCCAGCAGCTTGGGGGCAGGGGGCTACAATGAGCAGTTCTTC
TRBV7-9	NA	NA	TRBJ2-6	CASPSAGANVLTF	TGTGCCAGCCCGAGCGCGGGGGCCAACGTCCTGACTTTC
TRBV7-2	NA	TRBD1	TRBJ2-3	CASSLHPTGGSDTQYF	TGTGCCAGCAGCTTACATCCGACAGGGGGCTCAGATACGCAGTATTTT
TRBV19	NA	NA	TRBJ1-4	CASSIQGLTNEKLFF	TGTGCCAGTAGTATACAGGGGCTGACTAATGAAAAACTGTTTTTT